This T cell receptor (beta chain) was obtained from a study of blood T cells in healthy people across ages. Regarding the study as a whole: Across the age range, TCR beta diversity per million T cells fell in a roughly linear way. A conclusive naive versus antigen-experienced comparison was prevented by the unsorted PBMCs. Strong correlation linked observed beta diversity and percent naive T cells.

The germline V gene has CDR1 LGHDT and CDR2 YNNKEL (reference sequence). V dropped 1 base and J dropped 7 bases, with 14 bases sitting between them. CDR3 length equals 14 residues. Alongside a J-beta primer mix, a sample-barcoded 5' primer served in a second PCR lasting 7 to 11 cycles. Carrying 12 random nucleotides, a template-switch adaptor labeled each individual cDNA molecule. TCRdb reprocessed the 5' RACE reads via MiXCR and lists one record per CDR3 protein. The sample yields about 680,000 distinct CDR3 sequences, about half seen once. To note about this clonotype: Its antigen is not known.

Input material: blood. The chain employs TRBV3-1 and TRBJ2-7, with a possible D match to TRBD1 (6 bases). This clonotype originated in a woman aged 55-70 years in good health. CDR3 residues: CASSQADRPGEQYF. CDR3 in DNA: TGTGCCAGCAGCCAAGCCGACAGGCCTGGGGAGCAGTACTTC.